One sample yielded the 29 T cell receptor beta chains listed below, sequenced in a study of blood T cell repertoires in COVID-19. The protocol was immunoSEQ multiplex PCR, while the TCRdb copy is restricted to in-frame clones and leaves out a portion. The data contain roughly 250,000 clones, roughly 84% of them singletons. Sequences were obtained from peripheral blood. Receptors were obtained from a human donor with COVID-19, enrolled during active disease. The donor label of this sample is uncertain.

The V gene is TRBV6-5, the J gene TRBJ1-1; 12 nucleotides agree with TRBD1. From germline, CDR1 is MNHEY and CDR2 SVGAGI. The CDR3 length is 15 residues. V dropped 6 bases and J dropped 6; count of bases not matched to a gene: 8. Written as DNA, the CDR3 is TGTGCCAGCAGGGATGGGACAGGGGGCGTCCCTGAAGCTTTCTTT. It encodes CASRDGTGGVPEAFF.

This clone was observed a single time. The sample has other DNA sequences that encode this CDR3 too. The CDR3 nucleotides are TGTGCCAGTAGTCCGGGACAGCAAGAGACCCAGTACTTC. Its protein is CASSPGQQETQYF. The J gene is TRBJ2-5, the V gene TRBV19; TRBD1 matches at 7 bases. The CDR3 is 13 residues long. With V trimmed by 5 bases and J by 2 bases, 2 bases remained unmatched. The germline gives CDR1 LNHDA, CDR2 SQIVND (reference sequence).

The V and J genes are TRBV18 and TRBJ1-1, with TRBD1 identical over 8 bases. This CDR3 has 16 residues. Germline CDR1 KGHSH, CDR2 LQKENI. J gave up 4 bases and V 3 bases, and 10 bases lay outside the gene matches. In nucleotides, the CDR3 is TGTGCCAGCTCACCTAGCGCCGACAGGGGAGTCACTGAAGCTTTCTTT. Its translation is CASSPSADRGVTEAFF.

J is TRBJ1-4 and V is TRBV5-1; D not certain. From germline, CDR1 is SGHRS and CDR2 YFSETQ. The germline V and J ends were trimmed by 2 bases and 4 bases, with 15 bases remaining between them. The CDR3 runs to 16 residues. CDR3 protein: CASSFEGRAFNEKLFF. For the CDR3, the DNA is TGCGCCAGCAGCTTCGAGGGCCGGGCCTTTAATGAAAAACTGTTTTTT.

V usage is TRBV7-3 and J usage is TRBJ1-1; 8 nucleotides match TRBD1. V lost 5 bases and J lost 4; bases outside the gene matches: 6. Germline values: CDR1 SGHTA, CDR2 FQGTGA. The CDR3 sequence is 14 residues long. The CDR3 sequence: CASSPQGVITEAFF. The CDR3 region has the DNA TGTGCCAGCAGCCCACAGGGGGTAATCACTGAAGCTTTCTTT.

This clone was counted a few times. The J gene is TRBJ2-5, the V gene TRBV24-1, with 7 bases aligning to TRBD2. The CDR3 spans 14 residues. The junction had 8 bases not matched to a gene; V was cut back by 6 bases and J by 5 bases. Germline CDR1 reads KGHDR; CDR2 reads SFDVKD. The CDR3 nucleotides are TGTGCCACCAGTCTTAACGGGAGGAGTGAGACCCAGTACTTC. It codes for CATSLNGRSETQYF.

The CDR3 here is CASSQTGTSGRIGELFF. As DNA, the CDR3 is TGTGCCAGCAGCCAAACCGGGACTAGCGGGAGGATCGGGGAGCTGTTTTTT. The chain couples TRBV4-2 to TRBJ2-2, with 15 bases identical to TRBD2. CDR3 length equals 17 residues. V shed 2 bases, J shed 7 bases, and the junction held 5 bases outside the gene matches. Germline V CDR1 and CDR2: LGHNA, YNFKEQ.

V usage is TRBV5-1 and J usage is TRBJ1-5; 7 nucleotides match TRBD1. The CDR3 totals 14 residues. Losses at the gene ends were 1 base for V and 6 bases for J; bases not matched to a gene: 4. Germline-derived CDR1 and CDR2 are SGHRS and YFSETQ. This CDR3 reads CASSLTSGGQPQHF. In nucleotides, the CDR3 is TGCGCCAGCAGCTTGACGTCAGGGGGTCAGCCCCAGCATTTT.

Comments on this clone: Other DNA sequences in the same sample also yield this CDR3. This chain uses TRBV5-5 with TRBJ2-7; TRBD1 aligns across 7 bases. The germline gives CDR1 SGHKS, CDR2 YYEKEE (reference sequence). V lost 4 bases, J lost 2 bases, and 6 bases stayed unmatched. There are 14 residues in the CDR3. For the CDR3, the DNA is TGTGCCAGCAGCCTCCGGGACAGAGCCTACGAGCAGTACTTC. This sequence encodes CASSLRDRAYEQYF. Using reference TRBV5-5 and TRBJ2-7 for the parts outside the CDR3, the full variable domain is DAGVTQSPTHLIKTRGQQVTLRCSPISGHKSVSWYQQVLGQGPQFIFQYYEKEERGRGNFPDRFSARQFPNYSSELNVNALLLGDSALYLCASSLRDRAYEQYFGPGTRLTVT.

The chain is built from TRBV2 and TRBJ1-4; TRBD1 matches 7 bases. CDR1 is SNHLY and CDR2 is FYNNEI in the germline V gene. The CDR3 is 15 residues long. V was clipped by 6 bases and J by 0 bases; unmatched bases: 4. This CDR3 reads CASSRQGATNEKLFF. The CDR3 nucleotides are TGTGCCAGCAGCCGACAGGGCGCAACTAATGAAAAACTGTTTTTT.

The chain is built from TRBV12-5 and TRBJ1-1; no clear D gene. This CDR3 is built from 13 residues. The V gene's germline CDR1 is LGHNT and CDR2 FRNRAP. Trimming removed 6 bases at V and 3 bases at J, with 11 bases between. CDR3 amino acids: CASGLNEDTEAFF. The CDR3 DNA follows: TGTGCTAGTGGGTTAAACGAGGACACTGAAGCTTTCTTT.

The V call is TRBV3-1 (or the pseudogene TRBV3-2), the J call TRBJ2-7, with a tentative D call TRBD2 (6 bases). CDR3 length: 13 residues. Germline V gene data show CDR1 as LGHDT and CDR2 as YNNKEL (reference sequence). V lost 3 bases and J lost 3, with 9 bases in between. CDR3: CASSQLTSYEQYF. The DNA of the CDR3 is TGTGCCAGCAGCCAGTTGACTAGCTACGAGCAGTACTTC.

On this clone itself: At one end, the junction sequence differs from germline, possibly due to a read error. The genes are TRBV3-1 (or the pseudogene TRBV3-2) and TRBJ2-7; 11 bases are a match to TRBD2. The CDR3 contains 13 residues. CDR1 is LGHDT and CDR2 is YNNKEL in the germline V gene (reference sequence). The chain's CDR3 is CASSQGLAGNLDF. The CDR3 DNA reads as TGTGCCAGCAGCCAAGGACTAGCGGGGAACTTGGACTTC.

The chain uses TRBV10-3 and TRBJ1-5; TRBD1 might be the D (6 bases). The CDR3 has 15 residues. In germline, CDR1 is ENHRY, CDR2 SYGVKD. V was clipped by 8 bases and J by 3 bases, with 17 bases between them. The CDR3 spells CAIAVGGGSNQPQHF. The DNA for the CDR3 is TGTGCCATCGCGGTCGGTGGGGGCTCCAATCAGCCCCAGCATTTT.

This clone has only one observation. This chain joins TRBV25-1 and TRBJ1-6; the D is unclear. Germline CDR1 reads MGHDK; CDR2 reads SYGVNS. This CDR3 region has 15 residues. The V and J ends lost 4 bases and 11 bases respectively, with 18 bases between them. This CDR3 is CASSASSGAGAPLHF. In DNA, the CDR3 is TGTGCCAGCAGTGCCTCTAGCGGCGCTGGGGCACCCCTCCACTTT.

This clone has just a few counts. The V gene is TRBV10-3, the J gene TRBJ1-5; TRBD1 aligns across 7 bases. CDR3 size: 12 residues. After removal of 7 bases from V and 5 bases from J, the junction contained 2 bases not matched to a gene. CDR1 and CDR2 (germline): ENHRY, SYGVKD. DNA of the CDR3: TGTGCCATCAAACAGGGGCATCAGCCCCAGCATTTT. Protein sequence: CAIKQGHQPQHF.

The chain has TRBV9 and TRBJ2-1; tentative D call: TRBD1 (5 bases). V lost 3 bases and J lost 9, with 19 bases in between. CDR3 length: 15 residues. Germline V gives CDR1 SGDLS, CDR2 YYNGEE. Here the CDR3 DNA reads TGTGCCAGCAGCGGAGACGGGCTCTCTAGGGGTGAGCAGTTCTTC. Translated: CASSGDGLSRGEQFF.

This chain connects TRBV3-1 (or the pseudogene TRBV3-2) to TRBJ1-5; perhaps TRBD1 as D (5 bases). This CDR3 has 14 residues. The germline V and J ends were trimmed by 4 bases and 3 bases, with 10 bases remaining between them. The germline V gene encodes CDR1 LGHDT and CDR2 YNNKEL (reference sequence). Here the CDR3 DNA reads TGTGCCAGCAGCCTAGGACACGACAATCAGCCCCAGCATTTT. Amino acids: CASSLGHDNQPQHF.

The rearrangement uses TRBV7-3 and TRBJ2-7, with TRBD1 matching over 7 bases. The CDR3 has 15 residues. Unmatched junction bases numbered 8, after V lost 4 bases and J lost 2 bases. The germline CDR1 and CDR2 sequences are SGHTA and FQGTGA. The CDR3 loop reads CASSSRRTGAYEQYF. The DNA for the CDR3 is TGTGCCAGCAGCTCGCGGAGGACAGGCGCCTACGAGCAGTACTTC.

This chain uses TRBV12-3 or TRBV12-4 with TRBJ2-7; D call uncertain. The CDR3 has 13 amino acids. Trimming stripped 5 bases from V and 0 bases from J, with 8 bases between. CDR3 DNA: TGTGCCAGCAGTAAGCCGGGCTCCTACGAGCAGTACTTC. Translation gives CASSKPGSYEQYF.

A single count supports this clone. This sequence joins TRBV5-1 and TRBJ1-6, with TRBD1 matching over 9 bases. V gave up 4 bases and J gave up 10 bases; unmatched junction bases: 9. The CDR3 length is 15 residues. Germline V gene sequence: CDR1 SGHRS, CDR2 YFSETQ. CDR3 residues: CASSIAGTGRSPLHF. Here the CDR3 DNA reads TGCGCCAGCAGCATAGCCGGGACAGGGAGATCACCCCTCCACTTT.

This clone was seen a few times. The chain joins TRBV7-9 to TRBJ2-7, with D maybe TRBD2 (5 bases). V was pared by 6 bases and J by 6 bases, with 15 bases between. The germline gives CDR1 SEHNR, CDR2 FQNEAQ (reference sequence). The CDR3 contains 13 residues. CDR3 coding DNA: TGTGCCAGCAGACCCAACGCGGGTGTCGAGCAGTACTTC. Translation: CASRPNAGVEQYF. Combining the CDR3 with reference TRBV7-9 and TRBJ2-7 gives the whole variable domain DTGVSQNPRHKITKRGQNVTFRCDPISEHNRLYWYRQTLGQGPEFLTYFQNEAQLEKSRLLSDRFSAERPKGSFSTLEIQRTEQGDSAMYLCASRPNAGVEQYFGPGTRLTVT.

The chain employs TRBV6-5 and TRBJ1-4; 7 positions match TRBD1. The germline CDR1 and CDR2 sequences are MNHEY and SVGAGI. The CDR3 spans 12 residues. The V gene end was trimmed by 10 bases and the J gene end by 3 bases; junction bases not matched to a gene: 2. Here the CDR3 DNA reads TGTGCCACTACAGGGGCTAATGAAAAACTGTTTTTT. Encoded protein: CATTGANEKLFF.

This chain uses TRBV7-9 with TRBJ1-2; D gene unclear. Between the trimmed V and J ends, which lost 0 bases and 6 bases, there was a span of 14 bases. Germline CDR1 reads SEHNR; CDR2 reads FQNEAQ (reference sequence). The CDR3 runs to 15 residues. The CDR3 reads CASSLANTKSDGYTF. In nucleotides, the CDR3 is TGTGCCAGCAGCTTAGCGAATACTAAGTCCGATGGCTACACCTTC.

The chain employs TRBV6-5 and TRBJ1-1, with 7 bases fitting TRBD1. Germline V CDR1 and CDR2: MNHEY, SVGAGI. Unmatched junction bases numbered 8, after V lost 6 bases and J lost 7 bases. The CDR3 runs to 13 residues. CDR3 amino acids: CASRPPGQREAFF. CDR3 nucleotide sequence: TGTGCCAGCAGGCCACCGGGACAGCGTGAAGCTTTCTTT.

This rearrangement joins TRBV6-4 to TRBJ1-2, with a possible D match to TRBD1 (6 bases). The germline V and J ends were trimmed by 5 bases and 2 bases, with 9 bases remaining between them. CDR3 size: 13 residues. The V gene's germline CDR1 is MRHNA and CDR2 SNTAGT. CDR3 nucleotides: TGTGCCAGCAGTATGGACAGCAACTATGGCTACACCTTC. Its protein is CASSMDSNYGYTF.

CDR3 in amino acids: CASSWRPANTEAFF. The CDR3 coding sequence is TGTGCCAGCAGCTGGAGACCCGCGAACACTGAAGCTTTCTTT. The chain joins TRBV19 to TRBJ1-1, with no clear D. Germline CDR1 LNHDA, CDR2 SQIVND (reference sequence). The CDR3 spans 14 residues. Trimming removed 9 bases at V and 1 base at J, with 15 bases between.

The V and J genes are TRBV27 and TRBJ2-7, with D possibly matching TRBD1 (6 bases). Germline CDR1 is MNHEY and CDR2 is SMNVEV (reference sequence). The CDR3 totals 11 residues. The V and J ends lost 8 bases and 2 bases respectively, with 7 bases between them. CDR3 sequence: CASGGPYEQYF. DNA of the CDR3: TGTGCCAGCGGGGGCCCCTACGAGCAGTACTTC.

Only one count was recorded for this clone. The genes are TRBV3-1 (or the pseudogene TRBV3-2) and TRBJ2-1, with 10 positions matching TRBD2. Germline assignment: CDR1 LGHDT and CDR2 YNNKEL (reference sequence). The CDR3 is 15 amino acids. The trim removed 1 base at V and 7 bases at J, leaving 4 bases unmatched. The CDR3: CASSQAILAGNEQFF. In DNA, the CDR3 is TGTGCCAGCAGCCAAGCCATACTAGCGGGGAATGAGCAGTTCTTC.